The clone carrying this T cell receptor (beta chain) occurred many times. The antigen is unknown. The data stem from a study of naive and memory T cell subsets. Regarding the study as a whole: Diversity fell and Gini index rose from naive through CM, EM, EMRA. Over 85% of naive TCR sequences appeared only once, unlike memory subsets. TCR counts from RNA may reflect activation-linked expression changes. A clonotype means one alpha or beta sequence, not an alpha/beta pair.

An equimolar mix of two oligonucleotides served as the beta constant-region primer for TRBC1 and TRBC2. Four rounds of PCR amplified the ligated cDNA using nested alpha and beta constant-region primers plus SP2. MiXCR, applied by TCRdb to the UMI-ligation and nested PCR reads, yields one record per CDR3 protein. The table lists about 23,000 distinct CDR3 sequences, approximately 8.8% of them singletons, with about 20% in the top ten. Input material: central memory CD8+ T cells from blood. The TCR originated in a human donor in good health.

This CDR3 is CASSFDDRVIEAFF. CDR3 sequence (DNA): TGTGCCAGCAGTTTCGACGACAGGGTAATTGAAGCTTTCTTT. This chain links TRBV28 with TRBJ1-1; 7 bases line up with TRBD1. This CDR3 is built from 14 residues. V shed 3 bases and J 7 bases; nucleotides not matched to a gene: 8. From germline, CDR1 is MDHEN and CDR2 SYDVKM.